Reported below is one TCR beta chain. Its antigen remains unidentified. This entry belongs to a study of T-cell reconstitution after alpha-beta-depleted transplantation in children. Study results and limitations: Roughly two months post-transplant, alpha-beta T cells reportedly originated from several hundred graft clones that had expanded. Newly made T cells mostly supplied T-cell counts and diversity one year after transplant. It was surviving recipient T cells and thymic progenitors that gave some patients high TCRbeta diversity at day 60.

The CDR3 has 15 amino acids. Germline assignment: CDR1 MNHEY and CDR2 SVGAGI. V was pared by 0 bases and J by 6 bases, with 3 bases of the junction left unmatched. Library preparation (for TCRbeta) was performed with unique molecular identifiers. TCRdb reprocessed the PCR reads with MiXCR, giving one entry per CDR3 protein. The top ten hold 0.75% to 0.85% of the sample, which has 600,000 to 700,000 distinct CDR3 sequences, under 15% seen once. The source of this sequence is a girl under 10 years old with congenital amegakaryocytic thrombocytopenia, due to receive a stem cell transplant. The material was PBMCs, obtained before TCRalphabeta/CD19-depleted stem cell transplant. The V and J genes are TRBV6-5 and TRBJ1-1, with 11 positions matching TRBD1. The CDR3 DNA reads as TGTGCCAGCAGTTACTCGGACAGGGGGCTCGCTGAAGCTTTCTTT. This gives the protein CASSYSDRGLAEAFF.